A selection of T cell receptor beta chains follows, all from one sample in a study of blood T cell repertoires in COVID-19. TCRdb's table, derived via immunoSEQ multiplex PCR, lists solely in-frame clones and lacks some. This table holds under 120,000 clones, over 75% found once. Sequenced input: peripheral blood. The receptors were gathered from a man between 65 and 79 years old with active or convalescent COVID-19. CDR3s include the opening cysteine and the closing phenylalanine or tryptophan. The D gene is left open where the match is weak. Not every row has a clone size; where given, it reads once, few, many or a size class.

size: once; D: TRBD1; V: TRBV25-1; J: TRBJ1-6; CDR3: CASSSTRQGAASPLHF; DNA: TGTGCCAGCAGTTCAACTAGACAGGGGGCAGCTTCACCCCTCCACTTT
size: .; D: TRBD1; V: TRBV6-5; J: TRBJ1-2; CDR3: CASTGTGKYGYTF; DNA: TGTGCCAGCACCGGGACAGGGAAATATGGCTACACCTTC
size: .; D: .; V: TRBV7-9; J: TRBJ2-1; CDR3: CASSLAGGGDEQFF; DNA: TGTGCCAGCAGCTTAGCGGGGGGAGGCGATGAGCAGTTCTTC
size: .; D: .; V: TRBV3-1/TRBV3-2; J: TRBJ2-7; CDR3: CASSQQGQEQYF; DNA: TGTGCCAGCAGCCAACAGGGGCAAGAGCAGTACTTC
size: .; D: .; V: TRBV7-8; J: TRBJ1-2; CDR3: CASRRTAASNYGYTF; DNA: TGTGCCAGCAGACGAACAGCCGCCAGTAACTATGGCTACACCTTC
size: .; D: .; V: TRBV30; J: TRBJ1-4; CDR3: CAWSTGVEKLFF; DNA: TGTGCCTGGAGTACCGGAGTCGAAAAACTGTTTTTT
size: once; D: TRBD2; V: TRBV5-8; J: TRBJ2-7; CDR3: CASSLALSGGFDEQYF; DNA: TGTGCCAGCAGCTTGGCCCTTAGCGGGGGTTTTGACGAGCAGTACTTC
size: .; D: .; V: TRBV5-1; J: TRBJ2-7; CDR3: CASSSQTYEQYF; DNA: TGCGCCAGCAGCTCTCAGACCTACGAGCAGTACTTC
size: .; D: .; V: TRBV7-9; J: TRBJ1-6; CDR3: CASSLAGAYSYNSPLHF; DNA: TGTGCCAGCAGCTTAGCGGGGGCCTACTCCTATAATTCACCCCTCCACTTT
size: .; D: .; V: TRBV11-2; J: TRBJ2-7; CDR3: CASSFGVSGTYEQYF; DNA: TGTGCCAGCAGCTTCGGGGTTTCGGGTACCTACGAGCAGTACTTC
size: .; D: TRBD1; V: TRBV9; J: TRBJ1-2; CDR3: CASSVGLTGTYGYTF; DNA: TGTGCCAGCAGCGTAGGATTGACAGGGACCTATGGCTACACCTTC
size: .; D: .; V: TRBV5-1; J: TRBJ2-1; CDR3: CASSLVAGPYNEQFF; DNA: TGCGCCAGCAGCTTGGTTGCGGGACCCTACAATGAGCAGTTCTTC
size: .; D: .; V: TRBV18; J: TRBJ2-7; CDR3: CASSPSGTYEQYF; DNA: TGTGCCAGCTCACCATCCGGGACATACGAGCAGTACTTC
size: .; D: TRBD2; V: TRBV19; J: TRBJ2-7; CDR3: CASSVSGTSYEQYF; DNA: TGTGCCAGTAGTGTAAGCGGGACCTCCTACGAGCAGTACTTC
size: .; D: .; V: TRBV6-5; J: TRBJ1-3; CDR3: CASSLGRDGNTIYF; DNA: TGTGCCAGCAGTTTGGGCAGGGATGGAAACACCATATATTTT
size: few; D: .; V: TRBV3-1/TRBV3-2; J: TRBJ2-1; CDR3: CASSPDRSSYNEQFF; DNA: TGTGCCAGCAGCCCCGACAGGAGCTCCTACAATGAGCAGTTCTTC
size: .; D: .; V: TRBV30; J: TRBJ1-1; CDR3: CACGIETEAFF; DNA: TGTGCCTGCGGGATAGAGACTGAAGCTTTCTTT
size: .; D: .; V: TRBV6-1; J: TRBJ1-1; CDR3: CASSDQGYTEAFF; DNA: TGTGCCAGCAGTGATCAGGGCTACACTGAAGCTTTCTTT
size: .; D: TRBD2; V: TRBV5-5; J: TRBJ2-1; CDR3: CASSSQWTSGINEQFF; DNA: TGTGCCAGCAGCTCGCAGTGGACTAGCGGGATCAATGAGCAGTTCTTC
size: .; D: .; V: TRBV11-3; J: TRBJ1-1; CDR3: CASSLGAGNTEAFF; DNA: TGTGCCAGCAGCTTAGGGGCCGGGAACACTGAAGCTTTCTTT
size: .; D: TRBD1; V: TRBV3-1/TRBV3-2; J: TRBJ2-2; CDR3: CASSLRTGVGELFF; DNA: TGTGCCAGCAGCCTCCGGACAGGGGTCGGGGAGCTGTTTTTT
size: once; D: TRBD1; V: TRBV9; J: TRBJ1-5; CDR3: CASSVAGDSYQPQHF; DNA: TGTGCCAGCAGCGTAGCCGGGGACAGTTATCAGCCCCAGCATTTT
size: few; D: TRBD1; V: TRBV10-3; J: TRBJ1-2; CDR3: CAIMGDDRQGSGYTF; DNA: TGTGCCATCATGGGGGACGATAGACAGGGGAGCGGCTACACCTTC
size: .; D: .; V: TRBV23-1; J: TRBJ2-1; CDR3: CASSHQGLGSYNEQFF; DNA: TGCGCCAGCAGTCACCAGGGACTGGGTTCCTACAATGAGCAGTTCTTC
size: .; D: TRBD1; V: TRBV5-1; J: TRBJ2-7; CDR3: CASSTRQGGEQYF; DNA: TGCGCCAGCAGCACAAGACAGGGGGGCGAGCAGTACTTC
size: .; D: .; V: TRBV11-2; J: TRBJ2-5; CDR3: CASSPGETQYF; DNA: TGTGCCAGCAGCCCCGGGGAGACCCAGTACTTC
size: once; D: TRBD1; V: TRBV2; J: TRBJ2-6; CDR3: CASSDSDRGLYHGTF; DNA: TGTGCCAGCAGTGACTCGGACAGGGGTCTTTACCATGGGACTTTC
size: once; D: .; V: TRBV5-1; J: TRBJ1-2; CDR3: CASSLELVGPDGYTF; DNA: TGCGCCAGCAGCTTGGAACTTGTGGGGCCAGATGGCTACACCTTC
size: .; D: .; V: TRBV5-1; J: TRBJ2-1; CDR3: CASTRSYNEQFF; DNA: TGCGCCAGCACGCGGAGCTACAATGAGCAGTTCTTC